The present entry profiles one T cell receptor (beta chain) with its context. What it binds is not known. The V and J ends lost 3 bases and 4 bases, in that order; junction bases with no gene match: 12. The germline CDR1 and CDR2 sequences are SGHRS and YFSETQ. The CDR3 is 17 amino acids. Exposure to brentuximab vedotin varied, and each patient had relapsed following autologous stem cell transplantation. Complete response, partial response or progressive disease made up the best responses. Only in-frame clones appear in the TCRdb table, and some are missing; sequencing was by immunoSEQ multiplex PCR. The sample records around 65,000 clones, about 87% being singletons. The sample originates from a study of PD-1 blockade in classical Hodgkin lymphoma. Whole-study findings and limits: Exclusion applied to patients who initiated nivolumab less than 1 year following ASCT. What caused the repertoire differences, perhaps disease activity or prior therapy, remains undefined. A significant rise in TCR diversity was seen by C4D1 for CD4+ cells but not for CD8+ cells.

The genes are TRBV5-1 and TRBJ2-5, with 10 bases aligning to TRBD2. The sample was peripheral blood mononuclear cells (PBMCs), taken at baseline. The origin of this receptor is a human donor with classical Hodgkin lymphoma. Written as DNA, the CDR3 is TGCGCCAGCAGCTCTACTAGCGGGGTAACGGTTTCAGAGACCCAGTACTTC. Protein sequence: CASSSTSGVTVSETQYF.